The TCR beta chain described here comes from a study of CD8+ T cells in alopecia areata. Study in general: Those patients who were treated received oral tofacitinib, which was given at 5 to 10 mg twice daily for moderate-to-severe alopecia areata. The study's findings and limits: A single nonresponder leaves the baseline CD8+ expansion link to response uncertain.

RNA was isolated and reverse transcribed to cDNA, the sequencing template. Clones were read by immunoSEQ multiplex PCR, and TCRdb kept only the in-frame ones, dropping some. The sample holds hundreds of thousands of clones, 35% to 40% seen once. The junction had 12 bases not matched to a gene; V was cut back by 6 bases and J by 1 base. Germline assignment: CDR1 SGHRS and CDR2 YFSETQ. CDR3 size: 16 residues. Stated treatment: oral pan-JAK inhibitor, 5-10 mg twice daily. Note on this clone: Its specificity is unknown.

Sequencing used CD4+ T cells sorted from blood, obtained at approximately week 30, from a patient treated with tofacitinib. The gene calls are TRBV5-1 and TRBJ1-1, with 7 bases lining up with TRBD1. The sequence came from a human donor with alopecia areata. This chain's CDR3 is CASTSRDRAQNTEAFF. CDR3 DNA sequence: TGCGCCAGCACCAGTAGGGACAGAGCCCAGAACACTGAAGCTTTCTTT. Using reference TRBV5-1 and TRBJ1-1 for the parts outside the CDR3, the full variable domain is KAGVTQTPRYLIKTRGQQVTLSCSPISGHRSVSWYQQTPGQGLQFLFEYFSETQRNKGNFPGRFSGRQFSNSRSEMNVSTLELGDSALYLCASTSRDRAQNTEAFFGQGTRLTVV.